This record concerns one T cell receptor (beta chain) sequence. This table comes from immunoSEQ multiplex PCR, and its TCRdb copy is limited to in-frame clones, with some not included. The table shows roughly 150,000 clones, with 88% occurring only once. These data originate in a study of T cell responses to AZD1222 COVID-19 vaccine. Study as a whole: Analysis merged second doses at about 4 or about 12 weeks.

The sequence derives from an adult in good health. Sequences were derived from peripheral blood, sampled on day 0 of AZD1222 vaccination.

The CDR3 here is CASSLAGGRTDTQYF. CDR3 nucleotides: TGTGCCAGCAGCTTAGCGGGAGGGCGCACAGATACGCAGTATTTT. The rearrangement joins TRBV7-2 to TRBJ2-3, with 7 positions matching TRBD2. Germline V gives CDR1 SGHTA, CDR2 FQGNSA. Trimming at V came to 0 bases and at J to 1 base, leaving 1 base not matched to a gene. This CDR3 region has 15 residues.